This is a list of T cell receptor beta chains from one sample in a study of OX40 agonist ivuxolimab in advanced cancers. The repertoire was sequenced with immunoSEQ multiplex PCR; TCRdb's copy has only in-frame clones and lacks some. The table has some 74,000 clones, 85% seen once. Sequenced here: CD4+ or CD8+ T cells sorted from blood, sampled in a trial of the OX40 agonist ivuxolimab. Receptor source: an adult with an advanced solid tumor such as melanoma, head and neck, liver or kidney cancer. Both conserved end residues are part of each CDR3. Each record gives: D gene, V gene, J gene, clone size, CDR3 protein, CDR3 DNA. A D gene is named only where the DNA matches it firmly. Not every row has a clone size; where given, it reads once, few, many or a size class.

>-|TRBV30|TRBJ1-6|once
CAWSGSGVALHF
TGTGCCTGGAGTGGATCAGGGGTAGCCCTCCACTTT
>TRBD1|TRBV13|TRBJ2-5|-
CASSQGQGRETQYF
TGTGCCAGCAGCCAGGGACAGGGTAGAGAGACCCAGTACTTC
>TRBD1|TRBV6-5|TRBJ1-1|-
CASSPRQGQTEAFF
TGTGCCAGCAGCCCTCGACAGGGCCAAACTGAAGCTTTCTTT
>-|TRBV15|TRBJ2-7|-
CATSRAQDSSYEQYF
TGTGCCACCAGCAGAGCTCAGGACAGCTCCTACGAGCAGTACTTC
>-|TRBV7-6|TRBJ1-1|-
CASSLGTEAFF
TGTGCCAGCAGCTTAGGGACAGAAGCTTTCTTT
>-|TRBV4-1|TRBJ1-6|-
CASSQQTGFNSPLHF
TGCGCCAGCAGCCAGCAGACAGGCTTTAATTCACCCCTCCACTTT
>-|TRBV5-1|TRBJ1-5|-
CASSLAAGQPQHF
TGCGCCAGCAGCTTGGCGGCGGGTCAGCCCCAGCATTTT
>-|TRBV28|TRBJ1-1|-
CASSPSRGASAEAFF
TGTGCCAGCAGTCCCTCACGGGGGGCTTCTGCTGAAGCTTTCTTT
>TRBD1|TRBV7-9|TRBJ1-6|-
CASSRGQGYSPLHF
TGTGCCAGCAGCCGGGGACAGGGGTATTCACCCCTCCACTTT
>-|TRBV9|TRBJ1-5|-
CASSTLLFSNQPQHF
TGTGCCAGCAGCACCCTCCTATTTAGCAATCAGCCCCAGCATTTT
>TRBD1|TRBV5-5|TRBJ2-2|once
CASSQGASGELFF
TGTGCCAGCAGCCAGGGGGCGTCCGGGGAGCTGTTTTTT
>TRBD1|TRBV6-1|TRBJ2-3|-
CASSEGRQGDTQYF
TGTGCCAGCAGTGAGGGGAGACAGGGAGATACGCAGTATTTT
>-|TRBV7-2|TRBJ2-3|few
CASSQGRVTQYF
TGTGCCAGCAGCCAGGGGAGGGTTACGCAGTATTTT
>TRBD1|TRBV7-2|TRBJ1-1|-
CASSQQGRTEAFF
TGTGCCAGCAGCCAACAGGGGCGGACTGAAGCTTTCTTT
>-|TRBV6-1|TRBJ2-5|-
CASKLAKETQYF
TGTGCCAGCAAACTAGCAAAAGAGACCCAGTACTTC
>TRBD2|TRBV6-1|TRBJ2-7|-
CASTGLAWEQYF
TGTGCCAGCACTGGACTAGCGTGGGAGCAGTACTTC
>-|TRBV11-2|TRBJ1-1|-
CASSLGTAEAFF
TGTGCCAGCAGCTTAGGGACAGCTGAAGCTTTCTTT
>-|TRBV5-1|TRBJ1-2|-
CASSLKHRLYGYTF
TGTGCCAGCAGCTTGAAGCACAGACTCTATGGCTACACCTTC
>-|TRBV5-1|TRBJ2-5|-
CASSTGGQSQWETQYF
TGCGCCAGCAGCACCGGGGGACAGAGCCAGTGGGAGACCCAGTACTTC
>-|TRBV7-2|TRBJ1-5|-
CASSLGPRGLGQPQHF
TGTGCCAGCAGCTTAGGTCCCCGGGGGCTGGGTCAGCCCCAGCATTTT
>-|TRBV5-4|TRBJ1-2|-
CASRPTGSAYGYTF
TGTGCCAGCAGACCTACAGGGTCGGCCTATGGCTACACCTTC
>-|TRBV6-6|TRBJ1-4|-
CASSYRQGVTAEKLFF
TGTGCCAGCAGTTACCGGCAGGGAGTCACGGCGGAAAAACTGTTTTTT
>TRBD2|TRBV9|TRBJ2-5|-
CASSVYGGARETQYF
TGTGCCAGCAGCGTTTACGGGGGGGCCCGAGAGACCCAGTACTTC
>TRBD1|TRBV4-1|TRBJ1-4|-
CASSQTGRNEKLFF
TGCGCCAGCAGCCAGACAGGGAGGAATGAAAAACTGTTTTTT
>-|TRBV28|TRBJ2-1|-
CATGRLDGSSYNEQFF
TGTGCCACCGGTCGGTTAGATGGAAGCTCCTACAATGAGCAGTTCTTC
>TRBD1|TRBV14|TRBJ1-2|-
CASSQVQGAGYGYTF
TGTGCCAGCAGCCAAGTACAGGGGGCTGGCTATGGCTACACCTTC
>-|TRBV6-5|TRBJ2-3|-
CASSHGGTQYF
TGTGCCAGCAGCCACGGGGGTACGCAGTATTTT
>-|TRBV29-1|TRBJ2-7|-
CSARRADEQYF
TGCAGCGCACGGAGGGCGGACGAGCAGTACTTC
>-|TRBV20-1|TRBJ1-1|-
CSARDRGGAFF
TGCAGTGCTAGAGATCGGGGGGGAGCTTTCTTT
>-|TRBV6-6|TRBJ1-2|-
CASSYTVYGYTF
TGTGCCAGCAGTTACACCGTCTATGGCTACACCTTC
>-|TRBV7-7|TRBJ2-2|-
CASSPQGGDGELFF
TGTGCCAGCAGCCCCCAGGGGGGGGACGGGGAGCTGTTTTTT
>-|TRBV21-1|TRBJ2-7|-
CVRPYEQYF
TGTGTTCGGCCCTACGAGCAGTACTTC
>-|TRBV30|TRBJ2-7|-
CAWAGLRYEQYF
TGTGCCTGGGCAGGGCTTCGCTACGAGCAGTACTTC
>TRBD2|TRBV29-1|TRBJ2-1|-
CSVDPPGAGGRNEQFF
TGCAGCGTTGACCCGCCGGGGGCGGGAGGACGGAATGAGCAGTTCTTC
>TRBD1|TRBV10-1|TRBJ1-6|few
CASPGQGDSPLHF
TGCGCCAGCCCCGGACAGGGAGATTCACCCCTCCACTTT
>TRBD2|TRBV5-1|TRBJ2-7|-
CASSFGGTTYEQYF
TGCGCCAGCAGCTTCGGGGGGACCACCTACGAGCAGTACTTC
>-|TRBV28|TRBJ2-2|-
CASSPGTVNTGELFF
TGTGCCAGCAGTCCCGGGACGGTGAACACCGGGGAGCTGTTTTTT